A selection of T cell receptor beta chains follows, all from one sample in a study of shared clonotypes between healthy human individuals. The data were produced by immunoSEQ multiplex PCR, yet TCRdb's version contains in-frame clones alone and is incomplete. The sample lists approximately 1.5 million clones, about 98.5% occurring once. Material: naive CD4+ T cells sorted from blood. The receptors were gathered from a young man in good health. Both conserved end residues are part of each CDR3.

V: TRBV5-1; J: TRBJ2-4; length: 13; CDR3: CASSLGEKGIQYF
V: TRBV7-9; J: TRBJ2-3; length: 17; CDR3: CASSLVGGRAETDTQYF
V: TRBV28; J: TRBJ1-3; length: 14; CDR3: CASSFLSSGNTIYF
V: TRBV5-1; J: TRBJ2-5; length: 17; CDR3: CASSPREAGVVRETQYF
V: TRBV18; J: TRBJ1-1; length: 13; CDR3: CASSPQRQAEAFF
V: TRBV7-3; J: TRBJ2-1; length: 15; CDR3: CASSSTSGTYNEQFF
V: TRBV7-8; J: TRBJ2-7; length: 16; CDR3: CASSWVGTLVSYEQYF
V: TRBV9; J: TRBJ1-1; length: 17; CDR3: CASSSPSWGQMNTEAFF
V: TRBV19; J: TRBJ2-7; length: 15; CDR3: CASSIFKAGGYEQYF
V: TRBV11-3; J: TRBJ2-7; length: 14; CDR3: CASSLGRGSHEQYF
V: TRBV5-1; J: TRBJ2-1; length: 16; CDR3: CASSLSPRSGYNEQFF
V: TRBV7-9; J: TRBJ1-1; length: 14; CDR3: CASSLGQLNTEAFF
V: TRBV5-1; J: TRBJ2-7; length: 14; CDR3: CASSLKTGSYEQYF
V: TRBV9; J: TRBJ2-3; length: 16; CDR3: CASSGVRGTVTDTQYF
V: TRBV5-1; J: TRBJ1-5; length: 13; CDR3: CASSLAGGDAQHF
V: TRBV6-5; J: TRBJ1-1; length: 13; CDR3: CASRPDNRVEAFF
V: TRBV27; J: TRBJ2-5; length: 11; CDR3: CASSPQETQYF
V: TRBV5-1; J: TRBJ2-1; length: 12; CDR3: CASSPPGDEQFF
V: TRBV28; J: TRBJ2-1; length: 15; CDR3: CASSRTSPKGSEQFF
V: TRBV10-3; J: TRBJ2-3; length: 17; CDR3: CAISEGAGLGATDTQYF
V: TRBV5-1; J: TRBJ2-2; length: 17; CDR3: CASSLRSGVGNTGELFF
V: TRBV18; J: TRBJ2-1; length: 14; CDR3: CASSRQGDYNEQFF
V: TRBV18; J: TRBJ2-6; length: 16; CDR3: CASSPGPRAGANVLTF
V: TRBV29-1; J: TRBJ1-2; length: 12; CDR3: CSVTDGFYGYTF
V: TRBV19; J: TRBJ2-1; length: 15; CDR3: CASSIQQGGYNEQFF
V: TRBV27; J: TRBJ2-7; length: 13; CDR3: CATFPWAHYEQYF
V: TRBV2; J: TRBJ2-1; length: 14; CDR3: CASSELFSYNEQFF
V: TRBV9; J: TRBJ1-1; length: 12; CDR3: CASSAGNTEAFF
V: TRBV27; J: TRBJ1-3; length: 13; CDR3: CASSQPPGNTIYF
V: TRBV5-1; J: TRBJ2-2; length: 13; CDR3: CASSLVTAGELFF